This T cell receptor (beta chain) appears in the sequencing data of a study of cytomegalovirus exposure and HLA in healthy donors. Trimming cost V 2 bases and J 6 bases; bases outside gene matches: 3. The length of the CDR3 is 13 residues. Germline V gene lookup returns CDR1 SNHLY and CDR2 FYNNEI. Use of 60 Vbeta and 13 Jbeta primers characterized the PCR. Profiled with immunoSEQ multiplex PCR; TCRdb holds only in-frame clones, not every one. The sample has about 160,000 clones; 60% to 80% are singletons. The source of this sequence is a man aged 18 to 30 in good health and CMV-seropositive. Sample: PBMCs. The V and J genes are TRBV2 and TRBJ1-2; 7 bases fit TRBD1. CDR3 in DNA: TGTGCCAGCAGTGAAAACAGGGGCCATGGCTACACCTTC. Protein: CASSENRGHGYTF.